This T cell receptor (beta chain) was observed in a study of T cells after yellow fever vaccination. TCR cDNA was made by 5'RACE template switching, adding a universal primer site and UMIs. TCRdb called the 5' RACE reads again in MiXCR, with one record for every CDR3 protein. This sample has some 300,000 distinct CDR3 sequences, with around 8.1% found just once. Notes on this clonotype: The antigen remains unidentified.

General study findings and limits: The booster saw the reappearance of most primary-vaccination clones (approximately 97% CD4, 88% CD8). FACS-sorted repertoires could contain abundant clonotypes contaminating from the bulk population. Clonotypes appearing in both CD4 and CD8 compartments existed, and their share was small.

Germline V gives CDR1 LGHDT, CDR2 YNNKEL (reference sequence). The CDR3 consists of 15 residues. Trimming cost V 3 bases and J 2 bases, with 8 bases left between them. This sequence originates from a man aged 18 to 30 who received the YFV17D yellow fever vaccine. The sample here was PBMCs, taken roughly seven weeks after the first yellow fever vaccination. This chain uses TRBV3-1 with TRBJ2-6, with D perhaps matching TRBD1 (6 bases). The CDR3 coding sequence is TGTGCCAGCAGCCACACAGGGACTGGGGCCAACGTCCTGACTTTC. The encoded protein is CASSHTGTGANVLTF.